This T cell receptor (beta chain) was captured in a study of OX40 agonist ivuxolimab in advanced cancers. Turning to the study itself: As their treatment, patients were administered ivuxolimab, an agonistic anti-OX40 (CD134) antibody. Study-wide results and limits: Expanded clones were, on average, more numerous among CD8+ T cells than CD4+.

Germline V gives CDR1 MRHNA, CDR2 SNTAGT. V dropped 6 bases and J dropped 7; count of bases not matched to a gene: 2. The CDR3 runs 14 residues. Note on this clone: Its antigen remains unidentified.

Data came from immunoSEQ multiplex PCR; TCRdb stores just in-frame clones and leaves some out. The table includes about 49,000 clones, about nine tenths detected once. The receptor was derived from an adult with an advanced solid tumor such as melanoma, head and neck, liver or kidney cancer. The gene calls are TRBV6-4 and TRBJ2-1, with TRBD2 matching over 14 bases. The sample here was CD4+ or CD8+ T cells sorted from blood, taken in a trial of the OX40 agonist ivuxolimab. The DNA for the CDR3 is TGTGCCAGCAGAGGACTAGCGGGGGGTAATGAGCAGTTCTTC. This encodes CASRGLAGGNEQFF.